A selection of T cell receptor beta chains follows, all from one sample in a study of cytotoxic CD8 clonotypes in ibrutinib-treated CLL. The table came from immunoSEQ multiplex PCR; TCRdb's copy has only in-frame clones and leaves some out. Of around 200,000 clones listed, 60% to 80% are singletons. Source: PBMCs, taken after 12 months of ibrutinib treatment. These receptors all come from a human donor with chronic lymphocytic leukemia. Both conserved end residues are part of each CDR3. The D gene is left open where the match is weak. Clone size is stated in some rows and not others, as once, few, many or a class when expanded.

D	V	size	length	J	DNA	CDR3
TRBD1	TRBV6-6	NA	14	TRBJ1-2	TGTGCCAGCAGCGCCTACCGGGACAGCAATGGCTACACCTTC	CASSAYRDSNGYTF
NA	TRBV5-1	few	16	TRBJ2-5	TGCGCCAGCAGCTTGCTCGCCACAGGCGGACAAGAGACCCAGTACTTC	CASSLLATGGQETQYF
TRBD1	TRBV7-3	NA	14	TRBJ1-6	TGTGCCAGCAGCTCAGGACAGGGGAGTTCACCCCTCCACTTT	CASSSGQGSSPLHF
NA	TRBV7-9	NA	14	TRBJ1-2	TGTGCCAGCAGCTTAGATCCCAGAATCTATGGCTACACCTTC	CASSLDPRIYGYTF
TRBD2	TRBV19	NA	16	TRBJ2-7	TGTGCCAGTAGCTGGACTCTAGCGGGGAATGCCTACGAGCAGTACTTC	CASSWTLAGNAYEQYF
TRBD2	TRBV4-1	NA	15	TRBJ2-2	TGCGCCAGCAGCCAGCTAGCGGCTAACACCGGGGAGCTGTTTTTT	CASSQLAANTGELFF
NA	TRBV15	NA	15	TRBJ1-4	TGTGCCACAAGGTCCGGGTGGGGCCCTAATGAAAAACTGTTTTTT	CATRSGWGPNEKLFF
NA	TRBV15	NA	15	TRBJ1-6	TGTGCCACCAGCAGAGAATTTGCAACTAATTCACCCCTCCACTTT	CATSREFATNSPLHF
TRBD2	TRBV14	NA	16	TRBJ2-2	TGTGCCAGCAGCAGGAGCGGGGGCTCGAACACCGGGGAGCTGTTTTTT	CASSRSGGSNTGELFF
TRBD1	TRBV27	NA	14	TRBJ2-7	TGTGCCAGCAGCAAGGCGGACAGGGCCTACGAGCAGTACTTC	CASSKADRAYEQYF
TRBD1	TRBV11-2	NA	14	TRBJ2-7	TGTGCCAGCAGCGCAGTCACAGGGGGATACGAGCAGTACTTC	CASSAVTGGYEQYF
TRBD1	TRBV5-1	NA	15	TRBJ1-1	TGCGCCAGCAGCTCAAACTACGGACAGGGCACTGAAGCTTTCTTT	CASSSNYGQGTEAFF
TRBD2	TRBV5-1	NA	17	TRBJ2-1	TGCGCCAGCAGCTCGGGACTAGCGGATTTTAGACGGAATGAGCAGTTCTTC	CASSSGLADFRRNEQFF
NA	TRBV5-8	NA	15	TRBJ2-3	TGTGCCAGCAGCTTGGGCCAGAGTAGCACAGATACGCAGTATTTT	CASSLGQSSTDTQYF
TRBD2	TRBV4-2	NA	17	TRBJ2-5	TGTGCCAGCAGCCCGGGACTAGCGACCGACTACCAAGAGACCCAGTACTTC	CASSPGLATDYQETQYF
NA	TRBV10-3	NA	12	TRBJ2-7	TGTGCCATCAGTGAGAGGGAATACGAGCAGTACTTC	CAISEREYEQYF
NA	TRBV9	NA	14	TRBJ2-3	TGTGCCAGCAGCGTAGTTCCCCTCGCAGATACGCAGTATTTT	CASSVVPLADTQYF
TRBD2	TRBV6-6	NA	16	TRBJ2-7	TGTGCCAGCAGTTCGTGGCGGGAGGGCCGAACCTACGAGCAGTACTTC	CASSSWREGRTYEQYF
NA	TRBV5-8	NA	13	TRBJ2-5	TGTGCCAGCAGCTTTCGAACAGAAGAGACCCAGTACTTC	CASSFRTEETQYF
NA	TRBV27	once	15	TRBJ2-7	TGTGCCAGCAGTTTATTCGGCGGGTACTCCTACGAGCAGTACTTC	CASSLFGGYSYEQYF
NA	TRBV7-9	NA	13	TRBJ1-1	TGTGCCAGCACCCTGGACAAGAACACTGAAGCTTTCTTT	CASTLDKNTEAFF
TRBD1	TRBV10-3	NA	12	TRBJ1-1	TGTGCCATCGCAACAGGGGACACTGAAGCTTTCTTT	CAIATGDTEAFF
NA	TRBV9	once	13	TRBJ2-1	TGTGCCAGCAGCCCGACAGTGAACAATGAGCAGTTCTTC	CASSPTVNNEQFF
NA	TRBV30	once	16	TRBJ1-5	TGTGCCTGGAGTGTGACGGCGAAAAAAGACAATCAGCCCCAGCATTTT	CAWSVTAKKDNQPQHF
NA	TRBV6-5	NA	13	TRBJ2-3	TGTGCCAGCCGTAGGAGGGCACCAGATACGCAGTATTTT	CASRRRAPDTQYF
NA	TRBV4-2	NA	16	TRBJ1-2	TGTGCCAGCAGCCAAGAATTAGAGCCTGTTAACTATGGCTACACCTTC	CASSQELEPVNYGYTF
NA	TRBV5-8	NA	13	TRBJ2-5	TGTGCCAGCAGACCGCCGGGTGGCGAGACCCAGTACTTC	CASRPPGGETQYF
TRBD1	TRBV14	NA	14	TRBJ2-3	TGTGCCAGCAGCCCCCGGACAGGGGGAAATACGCAGTATTTT	CASSPRTGGNTQYF
NA	TRBV7-2	NA	12	TRBJ2-3	TGTGCCAGCAGCTTCGTGACAGATACGCAGTATTTT	CASSFVTDTQYF
TRBD1	TRBV6-5	few	15	TRBJ1-1	TGTGCCAGCAGCTGGACAGGGGGTATGAACACTGAAGCTTTCTTT	CASSWTGGMNTEAFF
NA	TRBV7-6	NA	16	TRBJ2-1	TGTGCCAGCAGCTTAGATGGGGTTCTTGTTGATATTGAGCAGTTCTTC	CASSLDGVLVDIEQFF
NA	TRBV14	NA	12	TRBJ1-2	TGTGCCAGCAGAAAATGGGGGATCGTCTACACCTTC	CASRKWGIVYTF
NA	TRBV5-6	NA	14	TRBJ2-5	TGTGCCAGCAGCTTTAACAGGGAGCTGGAGACCCAGTACTTC	CASSFNRELETQYF
NA	TRBV9	NA	15	TRBJ2-7	TGTGCCAGCAGCCCAACCCGGGACGTCACCTACGAGCAGTACTTC	CASSPTRDVTYEQYF
NA	TRBV29-1	NA	16	TRBJ2-1	TGCAGCGTTGAATCCCCGCCGGTTAACTCCTACAATGAGCAGTTCTTC	CSVESPPVNSYNEQFF
NA	TRBV6-4	NA	12	TRBJ2-5	TGTGCCAGCAGTGACTACGCGGAGACCCAGTACTTC	CASSDYAETQYF
TRBD2	TRBV5-1	NA	14	TRBJ2-7	TGCGCCAGCAGCATACTAGCGGGGGGGCGCGAGCAGTACTTC	CASSILAGGREQYF
NA	TRBV7-9	NA	11	TRBJ2-1	TGTGCCAGCAGGGGCGCGGGGGAGCAGTTCTTC	CASRGAGEQFF
TRBD1	TRBV7-9	NA	17	TRBJ2-1	TGTGCCAGCAGCTTATTGACAGGGGGTAGGACACAAGGCGAGCAGTTCTTC	CASSLLTGGRTQGEQFF
NA	TRBV11-3	NA	13	TRBJ2-7	TGTGCCAGCAGCCTAAGAGGAGGATACGAGCAGTACTTC	CASSLRGGYEQYF
NA	TRBV10-2	NA	13	TRBJ2-5	TGCGCCAGCAGTGAGAAGGTTTATGGGACCCAGTACTTC	CASSEKVYGTQYF
NA	TRBV30	NA	14	TRBJ1-6	TGTGCCTGGAGTGTGGAAGGCGGGCACTCACCCCTCCACTTT	CAWSVEGGHSPLHF
NA	TRBV7-9	NA	17	TRBJ2-2	TGTGCCAGCAGCTTCGAGATAACCAGGGGTCGCACCGGGGAGCTGTTTTTT	CASSFEITRGRTGELFF
NA	TRBV27	once	15	TRBJ2-7	TGTGCCAGCAGATCACCGGTTGGGGGTACGGACGAGCAGTACTTC	CASRSPVGGTDEQYF
NA	TRBV2	NA	12	TRBJ2-5	TGTGCCTCCACTCGGAGCGGGGAGACCCAGTACTTC	CASTRSGETQYF
NA	TRBV7-8	NA	13	TRBJ1-5	TGTGCCAGCAGCACACAGGGACCGGAGCCCCAGCATTTT	CASSTQGPEPQHF
NA	TRBV28	NA	14	TRBJ1-3	TGTGCCAGCAGTTTTAGCCGGGTTAGAAACACCATATATTTT	CASSFSRVRNTIYF
TRBD1	TRBV28	NA	16	TRBJ2-5	TGTGCCAGCAGCTACGCGGGACAGGGGTACCAAGAGACCCAGTACTTC	CASSYAGQGYQETQYF
NA	TRBV7-2	once	14	TRBJ1-1	TGTGCCAGCAGCTTAGTCACCCGGGGCCCTGAAGCTTTCTTT	CASSLVTRGPEAFF
NA	TRBV6-5	NA	14	TRBJ1-5	TGTGCCAGCAGTTACTCGGGGGCGCGTCAGCCCCAGCATTTT	CASSYSGARQPQHF
NA	TRBV2	NA	16	TRBJ1-1	TGTGCCAGCAGTGTTTCTGTGGGTATGATGAACACTGAAGCTTTCTTT	CASSVSVGMMNTEAFF
NA	TRBV6-5	once	14	TRBJ1-3	TGTGCCAGCAGTTACGGCAGGAACGCGAACACCATATATTTT	CASSYGRNANTIYF
NA	TRBV2	NA	13	TRBJ2-2	TGTGCCAGCAAGTACAAGAACACCGGGGAGCTGTTTTTT	CASKYKNTGELFF
NA	TRBV19	NA	15	TRBJ1-2	TGTGCCAGTAGTATGCGGACCTCCTATAACTATGGCTACACCTTC	CASSMRTSYNYGYTF
NA	TRBV21-1	once	19	TRBJ1-3	TGTGCCAGCAGCAAAGTACGAGGGACCGCCCAGGGCCCTGGAAACACCATATATTTT	CASSKVRGTAQGPGNTIYF
TRBD1	TRBV7-9	few	16	TRBJ1-4	TGTGCCAGCAGCTTCGGACAGGGGGCAGGACAAGAAAAACTGTTTTTT	CASSFGQGAGQEKLFF
TRBD2	TRBV5-8	NA	12	TRBJ2-7	TGTGCCAGCAACTTTGGGGGGGACGAGCAGTACTTC	CASNFGGDEQYF